This T cell receptor (beta chain) came from a study of T-cell memory formation after mild COVID-19. Overall study findings and caveats: Contracting CD4+ clones lay largely in CM and EM, with CD8+ ones residing in EMRA.

This clonotype was recorded many times. No antigen is known for it. This CDR3 has 13 residues. The V end was cut by 6 bases, the J end by 7 bases, with 16 bases between. CDR1 is SGHNT and CDR2 is YENEEA in the germline V gene. Each CDR3 protein is one row after TCRdb ran MiXCR on the 5' RACE reads. Of fewer than 75,000 distinct CDR3 sequences listed, roughly an eighth were seen once; the top ten hold around 25%. This chain uses TRBV11-3 with TRBJ2-7, with D hard to call. The sequence was obtained from a man aged 18 to 35 who had mild COVID-19 (a few samples of this study predate the infection). Cell type and time point are not known. Sequences were obtained from PBMCs or a T cell subset sorted from them (not recorded which). CDR3 loop: CASSKAVQREQYF. CDR3 in DNA: TGTGCCAGCAGTAAGGCTGTCCAGAGGGAGCAGTACTTC.